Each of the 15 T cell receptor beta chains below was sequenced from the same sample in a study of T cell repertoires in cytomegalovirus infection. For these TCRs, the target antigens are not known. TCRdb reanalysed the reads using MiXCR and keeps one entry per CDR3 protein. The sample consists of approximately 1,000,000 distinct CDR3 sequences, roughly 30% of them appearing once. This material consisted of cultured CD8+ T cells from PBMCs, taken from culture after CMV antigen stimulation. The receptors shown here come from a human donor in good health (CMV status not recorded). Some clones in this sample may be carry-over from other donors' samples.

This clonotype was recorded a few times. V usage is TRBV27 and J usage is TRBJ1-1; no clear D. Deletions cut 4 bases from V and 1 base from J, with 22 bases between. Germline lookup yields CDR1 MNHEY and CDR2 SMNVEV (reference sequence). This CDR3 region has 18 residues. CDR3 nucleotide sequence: TGTGCCAGCAGTTCGCGACCTCCAAGGATACTTCCGAACACTGAAGCTTTCTTT. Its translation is CASSSRPPRILPNTEAFF.

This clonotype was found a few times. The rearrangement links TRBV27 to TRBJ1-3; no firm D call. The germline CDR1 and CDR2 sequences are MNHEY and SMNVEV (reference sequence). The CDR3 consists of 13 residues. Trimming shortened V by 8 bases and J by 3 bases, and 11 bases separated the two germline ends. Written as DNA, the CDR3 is TGTGCCAGCGGAGGATTTGATGGAAACACCATATATTTT. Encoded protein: CASGGFDGNTIYF.

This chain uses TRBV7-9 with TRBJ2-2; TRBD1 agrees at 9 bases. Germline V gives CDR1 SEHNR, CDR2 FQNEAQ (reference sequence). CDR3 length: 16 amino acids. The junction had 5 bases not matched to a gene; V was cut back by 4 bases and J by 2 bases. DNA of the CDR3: TGTGCCAGCAGCTCTTTGGGACAGGGAAACACCGGGGAGCTGTTTTTT. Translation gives CASSSLGQGNTGELFF. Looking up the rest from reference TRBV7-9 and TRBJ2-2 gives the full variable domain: DTGVSQNPRHKITKRGQNVTFRCDPISEHNRLYWYRQTLGQGPEFLTYFQNEAQLEKSRLLSDRFSAERPKGSFSTLEIQRTEQGDSAMYLCASSSLGQGNTGELFFGEGSRLTVL.

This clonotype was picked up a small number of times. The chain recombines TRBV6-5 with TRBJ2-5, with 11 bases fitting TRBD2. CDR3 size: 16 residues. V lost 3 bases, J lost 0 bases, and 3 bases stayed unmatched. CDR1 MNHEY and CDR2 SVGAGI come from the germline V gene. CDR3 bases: TGTGCCAGCAGTTATCGGACTAGCGGGTACCAAGAGACCCAGTACTTC. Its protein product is CASSYRTSGYQETQYF.

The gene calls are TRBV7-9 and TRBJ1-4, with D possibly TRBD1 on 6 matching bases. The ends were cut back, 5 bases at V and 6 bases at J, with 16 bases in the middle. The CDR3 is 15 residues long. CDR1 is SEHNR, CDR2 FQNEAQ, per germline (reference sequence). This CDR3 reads CASSAAGALDEKLFF. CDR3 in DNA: TGTGCCAGCAGCGCGGCAGGGGCGCTGGATGAAAAACTGTTTTTT.

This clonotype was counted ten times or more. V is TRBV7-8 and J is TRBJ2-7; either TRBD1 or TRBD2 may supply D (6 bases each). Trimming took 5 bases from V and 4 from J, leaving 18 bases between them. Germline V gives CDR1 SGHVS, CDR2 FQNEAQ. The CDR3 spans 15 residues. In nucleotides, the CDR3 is TGTGCCAGCAGCACCTTTCGGGGGCGCGGGTACGAGCAGTACTTC. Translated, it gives CASSTFRGRGYEQYF.

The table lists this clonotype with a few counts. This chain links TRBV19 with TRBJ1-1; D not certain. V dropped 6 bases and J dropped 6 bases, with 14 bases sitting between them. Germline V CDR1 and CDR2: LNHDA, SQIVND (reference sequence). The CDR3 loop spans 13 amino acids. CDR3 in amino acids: CASRWDYSPEAFF. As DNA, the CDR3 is TGTGCCAGTAGGTGGGATTACAGCCCTGAAGCTTTCTTT.

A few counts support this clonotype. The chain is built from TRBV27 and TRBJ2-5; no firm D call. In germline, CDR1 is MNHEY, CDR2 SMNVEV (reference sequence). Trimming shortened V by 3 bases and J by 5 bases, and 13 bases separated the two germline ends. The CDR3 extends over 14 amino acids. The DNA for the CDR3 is TGTGCCAGCAGTTTTCTGGGAAGGTCGGAGACCCAGTACTTC. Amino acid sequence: CASSFLGRSETQYF.

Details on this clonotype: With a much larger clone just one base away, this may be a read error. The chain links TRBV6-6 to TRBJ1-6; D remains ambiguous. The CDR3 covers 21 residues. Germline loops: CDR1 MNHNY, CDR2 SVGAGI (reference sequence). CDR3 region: CASSSQMLARSSSSYNSPLNF. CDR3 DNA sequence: TGTGCCAGCAGTTCACAGATGCTCGCGAGGTCCTCGAGCTCCTATAATTCACCCCTCAACTTT.

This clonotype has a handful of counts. CDR3 sequence: CASSQELNGYEQYF. CDR3 in DNA: TGCGCCAGCAGCCAAGAACTCAATGGCTACGAGCAGTACTTC. This rearrangement joins TRBV4-1 to TRBJ2-7; D gene unclear. Germline V gene data show CDR1 as MGHRA and CDR2 as YSYEKL. Trimming left V 0 bases short and J 3 bases short, with 9 bases between. There are 14 residues in the CDR3.

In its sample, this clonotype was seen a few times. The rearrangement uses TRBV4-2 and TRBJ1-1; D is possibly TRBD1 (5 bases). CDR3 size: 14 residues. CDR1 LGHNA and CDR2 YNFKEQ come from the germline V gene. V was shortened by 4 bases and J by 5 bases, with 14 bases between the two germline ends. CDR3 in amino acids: CASSPGHLKTEAFF. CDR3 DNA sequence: TGTGCCAGCAGCCCGGGGCACTTAAAGACTGAAGCTTTCTTT.

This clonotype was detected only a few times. CDR3 DNA: TGTGCCAGTAGTATAGTTCATCAGCAGCCAGCAACCGGGGAGCTGTTTTTT. Protein sequence: CASSIVHQQPATGELFF. V usage is TRBV19 and J usage is TRBJ2-2, with D uncertain. V shed 1 base and J shed 5 bases, with 17 bases lying between them. Per the germline V gene, CDR1 is LNHDA and CDR2 is SQIVND (reference sequence). CDR3 length: 17 residues.

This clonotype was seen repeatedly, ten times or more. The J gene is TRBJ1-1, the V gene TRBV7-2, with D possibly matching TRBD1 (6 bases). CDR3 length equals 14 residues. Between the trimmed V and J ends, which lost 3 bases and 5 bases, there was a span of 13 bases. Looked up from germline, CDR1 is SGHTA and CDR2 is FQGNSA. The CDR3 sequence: CASSFTGRATEAFF. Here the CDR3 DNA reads TGTGCCAGCAGCTTTACAGGGAGGGCAACTGAAGCTTTCTTT.

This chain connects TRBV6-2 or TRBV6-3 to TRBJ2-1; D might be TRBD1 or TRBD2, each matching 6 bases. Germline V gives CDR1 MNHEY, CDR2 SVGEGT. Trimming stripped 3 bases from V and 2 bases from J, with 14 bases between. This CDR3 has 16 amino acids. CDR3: CASSYNPRGPYNEQFF. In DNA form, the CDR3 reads TGTGCCAGCAGTTATAATCCCCGGGGGCCCTACAATGAGCAGTTCTTC.

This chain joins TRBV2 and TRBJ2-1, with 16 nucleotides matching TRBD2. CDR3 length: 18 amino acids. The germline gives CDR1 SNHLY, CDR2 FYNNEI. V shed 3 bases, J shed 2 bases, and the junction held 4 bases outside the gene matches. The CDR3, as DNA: TGTGCCAGCAGTGACGCGGGACTAGCGGGGGGGCCCTACAATGAGCAGTTCTTC. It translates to CASSDAGLAGGPYNEQFF.